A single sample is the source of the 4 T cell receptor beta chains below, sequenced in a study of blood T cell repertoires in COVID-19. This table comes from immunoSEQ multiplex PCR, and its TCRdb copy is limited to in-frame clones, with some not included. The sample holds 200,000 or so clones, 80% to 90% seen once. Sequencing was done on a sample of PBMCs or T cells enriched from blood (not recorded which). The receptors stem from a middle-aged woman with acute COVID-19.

This chain's CDR3 is CASSIPARGPLRTEAFF. The CDR3 DNA reads as TGCGCCAGCAGCATCCCCGCAAGGGGGCCGTTGAGGACTGAAGCTTTCTTT. The chain combines TRBV5-1 with TRBJ1-1; 7 nucleotides align to TRBD1. The J segment lost 5 bases and the V segment lost 4 bases, leaving 17 bases of the junction unmatched. The CDR3 is made up of 17 amino acids. The germline V gene has CDR1 SGHRS and CDR2 YFSETQ.

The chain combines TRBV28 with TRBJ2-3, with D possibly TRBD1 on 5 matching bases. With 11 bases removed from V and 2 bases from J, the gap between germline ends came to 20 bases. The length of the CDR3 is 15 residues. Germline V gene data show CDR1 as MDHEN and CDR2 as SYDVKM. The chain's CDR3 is CASSSTDRLTDTQYF. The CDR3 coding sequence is TGTGCCTCCAGCAGCACCGACAGACTCACAGATACGCAGTATTTT.

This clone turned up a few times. The CDR3 DNA reads TGCGCCAGCAGCAGTGACCCGGGGACAGCGATAACTGGGAACACTGAAGCTTTCTTT. Residues: CASSSDPGTAITGNTEAFF. The rearrangement uses TRBV10-2 and TRBJ1-1; 7 nucleotides match TRBD1. This CDR3 contains 19 residues. Germline values: CDR1 WSHSY, CDR2 SAAADI. Trimming at V came to 6 bases and at J to 1 base, leaving 20 bases not matched to a gene.

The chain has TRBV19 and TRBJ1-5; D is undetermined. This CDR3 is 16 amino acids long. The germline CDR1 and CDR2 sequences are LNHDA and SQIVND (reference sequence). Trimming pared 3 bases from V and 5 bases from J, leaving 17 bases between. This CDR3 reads CASSIINPQVDQPQHF. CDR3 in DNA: TGTGCCAGTAGTATTATTAACCCTCAGGTTGATCAGCCCCAGCATTTT. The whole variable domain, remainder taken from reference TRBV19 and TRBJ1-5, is DGGITQSPKYLFRKEGQNVTLSCEQNLNHDAMYWYRQDPGQGLRLIYYSQIVNDFQKGDIAEGYSVSREKKESFPLTVTSAQKNPTAFYLCASSIINPQVDQPQHFGDGTRLSIL.